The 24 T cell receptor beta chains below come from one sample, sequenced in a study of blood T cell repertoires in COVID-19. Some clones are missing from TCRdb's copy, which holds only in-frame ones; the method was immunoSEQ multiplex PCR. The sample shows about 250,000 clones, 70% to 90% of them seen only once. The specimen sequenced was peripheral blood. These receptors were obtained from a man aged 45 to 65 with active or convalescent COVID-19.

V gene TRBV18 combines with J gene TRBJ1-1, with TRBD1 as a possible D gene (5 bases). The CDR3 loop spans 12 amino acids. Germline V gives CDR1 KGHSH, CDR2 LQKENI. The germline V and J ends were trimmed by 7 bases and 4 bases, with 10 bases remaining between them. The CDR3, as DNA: TGTGCCAGCTTAGGGGTGGGCACTGAAGCTTTCTTT. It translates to CASLGVGTEAFF.

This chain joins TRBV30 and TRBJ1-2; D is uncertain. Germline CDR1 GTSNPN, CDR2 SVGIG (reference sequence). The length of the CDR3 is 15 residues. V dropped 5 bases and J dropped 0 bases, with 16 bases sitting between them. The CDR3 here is CAWEIAPLANYGYTF. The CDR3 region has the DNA TGTGCCTGGGAGATAGCGCCCTTGGCTAACTATGGCTACACCTTC. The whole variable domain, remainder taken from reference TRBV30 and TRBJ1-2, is SQTIHQWPATLVQPVGSPLSLECTVEGTSNPNLYWYRQAAGRGLQLLFYSVGIGQISSEVPQNLSASRPQDRQFILSSKKLLLSDSGFYLCAWEIAPLANYGYTFGSGTRLTVV.

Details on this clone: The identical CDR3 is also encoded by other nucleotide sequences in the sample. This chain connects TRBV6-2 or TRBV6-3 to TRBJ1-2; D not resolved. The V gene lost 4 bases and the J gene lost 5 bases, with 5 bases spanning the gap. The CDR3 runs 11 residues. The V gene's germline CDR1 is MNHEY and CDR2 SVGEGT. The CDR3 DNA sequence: TGTGCCAGCAGTTCCTTATATGGCTACACCTTC. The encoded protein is CASSSLYGYTF.

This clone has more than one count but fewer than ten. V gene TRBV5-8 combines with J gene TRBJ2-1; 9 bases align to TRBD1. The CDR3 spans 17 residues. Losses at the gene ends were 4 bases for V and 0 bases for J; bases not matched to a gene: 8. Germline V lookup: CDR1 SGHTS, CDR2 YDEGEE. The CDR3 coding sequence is TGTGCCAGCAGCCTCGGACAGGGGACCAACTCCTACAATGAGCAGTTCTTC. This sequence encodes CASSLGQGTNSYNEQFF.

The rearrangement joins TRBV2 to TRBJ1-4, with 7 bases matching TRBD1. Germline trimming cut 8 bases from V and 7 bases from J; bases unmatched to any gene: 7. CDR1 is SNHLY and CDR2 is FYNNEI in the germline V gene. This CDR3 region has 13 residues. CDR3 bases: TGTGCCAGCGGACAGGATCATCTTGAAAAACTGTTTTTT. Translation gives CASGQDHLEKLFF.

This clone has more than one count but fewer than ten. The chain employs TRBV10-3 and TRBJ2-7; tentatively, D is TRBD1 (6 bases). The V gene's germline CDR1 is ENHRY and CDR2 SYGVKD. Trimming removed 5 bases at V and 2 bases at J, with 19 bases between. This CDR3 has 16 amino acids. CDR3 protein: CAISKSTGQTPYEQYF. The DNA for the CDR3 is TGTGCCATCAGTAAGAGCACAGGGCAAACTCCCTACGAGCAGTACTTC.

DNA for the CDR3: TGTGCCAGCTCGCCTCGCAGTTTTTTCAGCTCCTACAATGAGCAGTTCTTC. This translates into CASSPRSFFSSYNEQFF. J is TRBJ2-1 and V is TRBV18, with D unclear. V was cut by 6 bases and J by 0 bases, with 18 bases left in between. Germline V gene lookup returns CDR1 KGHSH and CDR2 LQKENI. CDR3 length equals 17 residues. Combining the CDR3 with reference TRBV18 and TRBJ2-1 gives the whole variable domain NAGVMQNPRHLVRRRGQEARLRCSPMKGHSHVYWYRQLPEEGLKFMVYLQKENIIDESGMPKERFSAEFPKEGPSILRIQQVVRGDSAAYFCASSPRSFFSSYNEQFFGPGTRLTVL.

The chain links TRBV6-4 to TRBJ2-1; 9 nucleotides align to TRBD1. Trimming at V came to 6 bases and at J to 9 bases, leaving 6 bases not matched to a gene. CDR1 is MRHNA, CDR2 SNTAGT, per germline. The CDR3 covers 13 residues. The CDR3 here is CASSSTGGTEQFF. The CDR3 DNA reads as TGTGCCAGCAGCTCTACAGGGGGCACTGAGCAGTTCTTC.

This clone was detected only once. The CDR3: CASSYRTAREQFF. The CDR3 coding sequence is TGTGCCAGCAGCTATAGGACAGCGCGCGAGCAGTTCTTC. This chain links TRBV27 with TRBJ2-1; a weak D match, TRBD1 (6 bases). Germline loops: CDR1 MNHEY, CDR2 SMNVEV (reference sequence). Trimming left V 6 bases short and J 10 bases short, with 16 bases between. CDR3 length equals 13 residues.

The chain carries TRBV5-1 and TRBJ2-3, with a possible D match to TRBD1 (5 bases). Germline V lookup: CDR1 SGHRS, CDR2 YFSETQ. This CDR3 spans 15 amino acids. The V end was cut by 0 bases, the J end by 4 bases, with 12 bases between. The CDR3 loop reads CASSLDDSPPDTQYF. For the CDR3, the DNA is TGCGCCAGCAGCTTGGATGACAGTCCTCCAGATACGCAGTATTTT.

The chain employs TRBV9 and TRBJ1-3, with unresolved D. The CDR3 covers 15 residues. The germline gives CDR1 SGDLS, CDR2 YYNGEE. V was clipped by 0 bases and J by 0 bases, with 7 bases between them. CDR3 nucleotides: TGTGCCAGCAGCGTAGACCCAGGCTCTGGAAACACCATATATTTT. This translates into CASSVDPGSGNTIYF.

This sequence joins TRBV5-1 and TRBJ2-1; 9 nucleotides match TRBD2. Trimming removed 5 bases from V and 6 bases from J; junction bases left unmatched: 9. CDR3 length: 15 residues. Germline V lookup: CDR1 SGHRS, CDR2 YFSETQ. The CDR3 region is CASRSTSGPGNEQFF. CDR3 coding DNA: TGCGCCAGCAGGTCCACTAGCGGGCCAGGCAATGAGCAGTTCTTC.

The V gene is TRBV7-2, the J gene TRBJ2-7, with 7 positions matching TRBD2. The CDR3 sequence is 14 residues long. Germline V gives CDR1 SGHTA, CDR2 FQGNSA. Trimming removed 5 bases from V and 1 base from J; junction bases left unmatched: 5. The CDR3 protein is CASSPGGSSYEQYF. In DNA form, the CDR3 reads TGTGCCAGCAGCCCGGGCGGGAGTTCCTACGAGCAGTACTTC.

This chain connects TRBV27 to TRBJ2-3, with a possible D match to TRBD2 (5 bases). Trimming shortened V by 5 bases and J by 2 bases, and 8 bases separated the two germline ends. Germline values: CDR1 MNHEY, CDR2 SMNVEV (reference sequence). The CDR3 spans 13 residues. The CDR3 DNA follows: TGTGCCAGCAGTGGAGGACCCACAGATACGCAGTATTTT. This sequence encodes CASSGGPTDTQYF.

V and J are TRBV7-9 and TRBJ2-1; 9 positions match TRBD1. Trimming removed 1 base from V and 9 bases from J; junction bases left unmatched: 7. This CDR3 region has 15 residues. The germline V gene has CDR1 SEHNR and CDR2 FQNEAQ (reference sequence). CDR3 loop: CASSLVAQGAPEQFF. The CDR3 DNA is TGTGCCAGCAGCTTAGTGGCACAGGGGGCACCTGAGCAGTTCTTC.

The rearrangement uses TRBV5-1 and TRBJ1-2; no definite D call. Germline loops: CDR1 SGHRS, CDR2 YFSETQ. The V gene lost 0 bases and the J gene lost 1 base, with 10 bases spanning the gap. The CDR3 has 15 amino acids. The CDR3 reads CASSLVGEDNYGYTF. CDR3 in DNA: TGCGCCAGCAGCTTGGTCGGGGAGGATAACTATGGCTACACCTTC.

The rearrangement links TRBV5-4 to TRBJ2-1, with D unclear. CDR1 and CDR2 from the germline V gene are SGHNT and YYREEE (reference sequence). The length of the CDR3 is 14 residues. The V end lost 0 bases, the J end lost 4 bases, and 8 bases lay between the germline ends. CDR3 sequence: CASSLDQAYNEQFF. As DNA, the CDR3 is TGTGCCAGCAGCTTGGACCAAGCTTACAATGAGCAGTTCTTC.

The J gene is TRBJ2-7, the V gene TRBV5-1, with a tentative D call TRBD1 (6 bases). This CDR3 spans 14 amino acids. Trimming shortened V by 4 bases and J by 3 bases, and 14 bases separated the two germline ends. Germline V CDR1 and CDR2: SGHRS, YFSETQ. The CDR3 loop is CASSTQGVHYEQYF. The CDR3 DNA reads TGCGCCAGCAGCACACAGGGCGTACACTACGAGCAGTACTTC.

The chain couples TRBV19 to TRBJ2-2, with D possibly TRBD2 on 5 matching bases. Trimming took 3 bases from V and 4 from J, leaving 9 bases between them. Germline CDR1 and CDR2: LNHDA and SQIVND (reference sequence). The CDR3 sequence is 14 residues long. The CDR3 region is CASSIGVSTGELFF. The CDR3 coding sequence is TGTGCCAGTAGTATCGGGGTTTCCACCGGGGAGCTGTTTTTT.

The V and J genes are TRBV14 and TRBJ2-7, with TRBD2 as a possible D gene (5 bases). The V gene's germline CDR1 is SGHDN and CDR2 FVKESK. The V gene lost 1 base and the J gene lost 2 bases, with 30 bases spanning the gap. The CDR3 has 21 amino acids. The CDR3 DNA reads TGTGCCAGCAGCCAAGCCCGCCGTGGTCTAGCATTCCCGCGAAAAACCTACGAGCAGTACTTC. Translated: CASSQARRGLAFPRKTYEQYF.

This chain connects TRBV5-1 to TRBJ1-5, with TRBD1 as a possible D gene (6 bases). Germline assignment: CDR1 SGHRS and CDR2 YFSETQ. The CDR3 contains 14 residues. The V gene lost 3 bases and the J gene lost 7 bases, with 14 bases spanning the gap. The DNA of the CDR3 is TGCGCCAGCAGCTCTGACCCCGGACAGCAGCCCCAGCATTTT. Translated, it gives CASSSDPGQQPQHF.

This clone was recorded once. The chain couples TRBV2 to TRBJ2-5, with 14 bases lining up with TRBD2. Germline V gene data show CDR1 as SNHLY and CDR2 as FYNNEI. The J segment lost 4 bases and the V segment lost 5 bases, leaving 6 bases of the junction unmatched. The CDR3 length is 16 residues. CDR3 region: CASSRTSGRSLETQYF. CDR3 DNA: TGTGCCAGCAGTCGGACTAGCGGGAGGAGCCTAGAGACCCAGTACTTC.

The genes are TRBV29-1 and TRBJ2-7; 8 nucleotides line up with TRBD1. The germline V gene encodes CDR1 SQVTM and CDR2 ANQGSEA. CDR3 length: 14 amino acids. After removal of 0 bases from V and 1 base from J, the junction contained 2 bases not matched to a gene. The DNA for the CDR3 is TGCAGCGTTGAAGATACAGGGGGATCCTACGAGCAGTACTTC. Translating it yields CSVEDTGGSYEQYF.

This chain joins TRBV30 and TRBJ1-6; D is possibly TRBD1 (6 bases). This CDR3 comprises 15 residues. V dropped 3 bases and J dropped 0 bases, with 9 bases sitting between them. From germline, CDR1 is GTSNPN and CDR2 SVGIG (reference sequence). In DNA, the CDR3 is TGTGCCTGGAGAGCGACAGGCTCCTATAATTCACCCCTCCACTTT. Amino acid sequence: CAWRATGSYNSPLHF.